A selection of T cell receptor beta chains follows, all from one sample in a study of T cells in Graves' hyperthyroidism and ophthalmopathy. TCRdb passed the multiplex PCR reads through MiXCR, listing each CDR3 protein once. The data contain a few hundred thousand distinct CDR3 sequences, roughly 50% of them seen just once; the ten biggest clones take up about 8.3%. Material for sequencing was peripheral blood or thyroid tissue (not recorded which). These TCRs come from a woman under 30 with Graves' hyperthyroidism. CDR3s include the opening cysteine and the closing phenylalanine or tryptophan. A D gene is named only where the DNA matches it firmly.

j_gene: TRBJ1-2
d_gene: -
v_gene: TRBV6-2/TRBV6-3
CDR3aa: CASGVTGNYGYTF

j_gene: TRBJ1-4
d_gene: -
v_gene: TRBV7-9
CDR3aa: CASGKGGTVLGGEKLFF

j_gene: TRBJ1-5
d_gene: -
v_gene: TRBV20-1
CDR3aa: CSASREHQPQHF

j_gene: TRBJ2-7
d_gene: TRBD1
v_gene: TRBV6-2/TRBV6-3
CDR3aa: CAGSQRTGNYEQYF

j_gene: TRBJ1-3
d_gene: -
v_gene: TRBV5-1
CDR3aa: CASSLVPSSGNTIYF

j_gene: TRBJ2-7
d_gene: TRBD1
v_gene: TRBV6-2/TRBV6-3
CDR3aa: CASSRTGSSYEQYF

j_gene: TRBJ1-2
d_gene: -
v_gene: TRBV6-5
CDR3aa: CASSYSGTSGYTF

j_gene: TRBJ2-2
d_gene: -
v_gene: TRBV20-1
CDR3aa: CSARDLTGYNELFF

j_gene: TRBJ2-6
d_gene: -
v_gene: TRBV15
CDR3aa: CATSPRSGNYGANVLTF

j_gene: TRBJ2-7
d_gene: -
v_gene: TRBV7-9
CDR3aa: CASRSDWTYEQYF

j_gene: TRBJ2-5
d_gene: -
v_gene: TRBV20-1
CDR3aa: CSARDWGAEETQYF

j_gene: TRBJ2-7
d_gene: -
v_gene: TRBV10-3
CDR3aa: CAISPDGEQYF

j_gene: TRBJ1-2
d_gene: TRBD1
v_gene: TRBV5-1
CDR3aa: CASSPGVTGAYGYTF

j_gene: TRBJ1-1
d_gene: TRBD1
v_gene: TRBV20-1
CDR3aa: CSAADRENTEAFF

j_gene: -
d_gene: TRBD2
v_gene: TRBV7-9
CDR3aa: CASSPGGPRNEQFF

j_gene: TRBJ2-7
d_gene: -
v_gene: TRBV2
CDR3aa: CASSEGRRNLGNEQYF

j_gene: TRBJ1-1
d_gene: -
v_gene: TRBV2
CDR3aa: CASRKAGDEAFF

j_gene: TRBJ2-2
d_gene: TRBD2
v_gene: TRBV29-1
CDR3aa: CSVGPGLADRGAGELFF

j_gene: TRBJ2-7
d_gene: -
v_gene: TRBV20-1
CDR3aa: CSARGGRAGIYEQYF

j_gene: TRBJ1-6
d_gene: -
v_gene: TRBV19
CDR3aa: CASRRGTGTPLHF

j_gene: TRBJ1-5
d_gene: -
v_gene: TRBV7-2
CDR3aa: CASSHPEGQTQHF

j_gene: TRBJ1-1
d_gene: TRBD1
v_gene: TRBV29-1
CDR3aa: CSVRQGAAEAFF

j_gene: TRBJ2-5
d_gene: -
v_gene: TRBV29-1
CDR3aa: CSALHGQETQYF

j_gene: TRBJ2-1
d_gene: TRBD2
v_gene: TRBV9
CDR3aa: CASTVRGSGLAGGPNEQFF

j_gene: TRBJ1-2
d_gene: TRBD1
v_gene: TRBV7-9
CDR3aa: CASSLQGADYGYTF

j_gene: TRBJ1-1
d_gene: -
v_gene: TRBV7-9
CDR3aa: CASSLYPAWREGYNEAFF

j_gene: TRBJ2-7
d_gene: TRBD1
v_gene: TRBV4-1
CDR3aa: CASSLDRYTYEQYF

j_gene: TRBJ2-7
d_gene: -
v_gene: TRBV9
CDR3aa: CASSVAMSSYEQYF

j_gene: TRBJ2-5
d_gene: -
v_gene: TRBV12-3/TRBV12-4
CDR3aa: CASSLTTTLETQYF

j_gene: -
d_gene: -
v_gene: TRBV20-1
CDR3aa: CSARVGRSHEQFF

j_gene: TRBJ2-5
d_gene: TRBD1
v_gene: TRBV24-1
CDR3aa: CATSDIVDRDREQETQYF

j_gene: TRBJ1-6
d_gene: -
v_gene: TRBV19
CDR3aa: CASGARGRGNSPLHF

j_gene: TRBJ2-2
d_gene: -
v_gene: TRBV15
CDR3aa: CATSEQDGELFF

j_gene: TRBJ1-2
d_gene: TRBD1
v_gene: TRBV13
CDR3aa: CASSLGQGAWRGYTF

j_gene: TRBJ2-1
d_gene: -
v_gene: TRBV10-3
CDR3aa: CAISDGRDGYNEQFF

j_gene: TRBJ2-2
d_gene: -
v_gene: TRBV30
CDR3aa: CAWSVWGRESGELFF

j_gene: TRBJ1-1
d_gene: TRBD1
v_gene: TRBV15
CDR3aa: CATSTERQGGEAFF

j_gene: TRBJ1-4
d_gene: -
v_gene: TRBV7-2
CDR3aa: CASSYLPYPPIEKLFF

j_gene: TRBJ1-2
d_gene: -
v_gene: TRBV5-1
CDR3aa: CASSLIGLDGYTF

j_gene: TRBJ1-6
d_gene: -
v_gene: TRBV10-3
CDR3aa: CAISAAGEYNSPLHF

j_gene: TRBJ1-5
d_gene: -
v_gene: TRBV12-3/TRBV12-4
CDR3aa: CASSSLLLGQHF

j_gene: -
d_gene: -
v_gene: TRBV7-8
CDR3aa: CASSLAGNTSLNEQFF

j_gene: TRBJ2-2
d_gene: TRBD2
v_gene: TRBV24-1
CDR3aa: CATSLAGPTGELFF

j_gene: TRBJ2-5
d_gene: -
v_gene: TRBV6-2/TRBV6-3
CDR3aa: CASSYFRDNQETQYF

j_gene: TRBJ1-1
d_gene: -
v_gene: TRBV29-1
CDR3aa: CSVLGENTEAFF

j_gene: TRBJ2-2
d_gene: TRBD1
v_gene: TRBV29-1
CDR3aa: CSVRQGATGELFF

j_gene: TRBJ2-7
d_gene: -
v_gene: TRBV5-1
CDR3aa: CASSPADGRIYEQYF

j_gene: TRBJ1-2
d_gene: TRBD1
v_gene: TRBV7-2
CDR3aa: CASSQPVDRDLYGYTF

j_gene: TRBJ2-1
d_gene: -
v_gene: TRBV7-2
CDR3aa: CASSFQIADYNEQFF

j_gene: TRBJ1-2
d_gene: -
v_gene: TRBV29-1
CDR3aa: CSALTFGTGGYTF

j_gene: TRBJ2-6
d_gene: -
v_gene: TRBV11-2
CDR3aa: CASSLGLSRYGANVLTF

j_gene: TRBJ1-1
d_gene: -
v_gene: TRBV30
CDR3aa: CAWSKRRQDAEAFF

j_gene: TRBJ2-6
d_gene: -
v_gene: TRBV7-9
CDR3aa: CASSLGREAF

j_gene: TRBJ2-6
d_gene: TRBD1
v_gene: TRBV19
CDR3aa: CASRGQPIFSGANVLTF

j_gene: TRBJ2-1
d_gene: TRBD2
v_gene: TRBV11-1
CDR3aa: CASSPPTGRESYNEQFF